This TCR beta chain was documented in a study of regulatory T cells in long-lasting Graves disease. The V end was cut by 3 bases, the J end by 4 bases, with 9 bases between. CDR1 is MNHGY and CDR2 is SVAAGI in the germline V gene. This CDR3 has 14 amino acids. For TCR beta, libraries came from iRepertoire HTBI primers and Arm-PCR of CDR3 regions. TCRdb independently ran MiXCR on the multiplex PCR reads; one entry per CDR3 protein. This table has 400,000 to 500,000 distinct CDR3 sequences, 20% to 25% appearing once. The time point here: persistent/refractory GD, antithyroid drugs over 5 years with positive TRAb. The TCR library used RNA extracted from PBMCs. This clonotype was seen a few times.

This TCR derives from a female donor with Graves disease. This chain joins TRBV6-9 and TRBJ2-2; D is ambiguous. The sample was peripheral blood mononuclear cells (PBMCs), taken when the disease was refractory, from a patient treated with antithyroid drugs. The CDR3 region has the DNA TGTGCCAGCAGTTACTCACCGGCCACCGGGGAGCTGTTTTTT. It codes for CASSYSPATGELFF.